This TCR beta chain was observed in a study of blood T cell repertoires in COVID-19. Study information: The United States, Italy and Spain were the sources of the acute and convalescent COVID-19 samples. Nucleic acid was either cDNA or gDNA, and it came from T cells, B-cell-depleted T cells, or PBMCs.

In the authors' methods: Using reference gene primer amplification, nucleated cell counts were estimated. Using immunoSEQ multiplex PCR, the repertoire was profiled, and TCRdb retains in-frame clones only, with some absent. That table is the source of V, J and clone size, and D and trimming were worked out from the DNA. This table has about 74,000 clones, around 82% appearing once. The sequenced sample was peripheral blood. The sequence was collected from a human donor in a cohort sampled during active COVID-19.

Here the CDR3 reads CASSPQGQRKDETQYF. The CDR3 region has the DNA TGTGCCAGCTCACCACAGGGACAGCGCAAGGATGAGACCCAGTACTTC. The rearrangement uses TRBV18 and TRBJ2-5; 7 positions agree with TRBD1. CDR3 size: 16 residues. Germline V gene sequence: CDR1 KGHSH, CDR2 LQKENI. Trimming cost V 1 base and J 5 bases; bases outside gene matches: 10.